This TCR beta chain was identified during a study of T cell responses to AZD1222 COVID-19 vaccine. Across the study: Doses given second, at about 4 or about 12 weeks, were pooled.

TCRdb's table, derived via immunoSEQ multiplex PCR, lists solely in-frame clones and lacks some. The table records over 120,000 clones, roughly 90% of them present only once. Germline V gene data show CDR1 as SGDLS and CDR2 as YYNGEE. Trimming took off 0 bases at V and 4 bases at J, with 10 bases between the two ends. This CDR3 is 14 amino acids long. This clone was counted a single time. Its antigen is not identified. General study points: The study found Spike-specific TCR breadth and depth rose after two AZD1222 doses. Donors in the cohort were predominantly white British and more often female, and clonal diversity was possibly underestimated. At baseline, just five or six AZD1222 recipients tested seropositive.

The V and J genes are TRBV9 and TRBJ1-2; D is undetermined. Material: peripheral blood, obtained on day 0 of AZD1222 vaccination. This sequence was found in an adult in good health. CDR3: CASSVGVTSYGYTF. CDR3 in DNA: TGTGCCAGCAGCGTAGGGGTCACAAGCTATGGCTACACCTTC.